What follows is one T cell receptor (beta chain) and its context. Germline values: CDR1 MDHEN, CDR2 SYDVKM. This CDR3 is 15 amino acids long. The V and J ends lost 4 bases and 3 bases respectively, with 15 bases between them. This entry is derived from a study of sequential checkpoint blockade in melanoma. Study information: Both treatment sequences were followed by maintenance nivolumab.

The protocol was immunoSEQ multiplex PCR, while the TCRdb copy is restricted to in-frame clones and leaves out a portion. The repertoire includes approximately 28,000 clones, about 89% of them detected once, and 14% sits in the top ten. Treatment: randomized to nivolumab then ipilimumab (arm A) or the reverse (arm B). V and J are TRBV28 and TRBJ1-1; tentatively, D is TRBD1 (5 bases). The sample in question was CD8+ T cells sorted from blood (inferred from file names), obtained from a patient given nivolumab and ipilimumab in sequence. The clonotype originates from a human donor with melanoma. CDR3 coding DNA: TGTGCCAGCAGTTCCCCCCACCGGGGGGACACTGAAGCTTTCTTT. Protein product: CASSSPHRGDTEAFF.